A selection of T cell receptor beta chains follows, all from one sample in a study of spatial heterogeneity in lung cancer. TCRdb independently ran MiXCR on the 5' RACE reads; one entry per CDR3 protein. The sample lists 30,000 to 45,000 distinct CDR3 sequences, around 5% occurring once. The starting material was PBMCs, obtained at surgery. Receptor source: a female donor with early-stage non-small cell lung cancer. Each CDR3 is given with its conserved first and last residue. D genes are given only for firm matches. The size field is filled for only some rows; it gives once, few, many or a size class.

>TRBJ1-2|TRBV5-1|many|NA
CASSSGSSVGGYTF
TGCGCCAGCAGCTCCGGGAGTTCAGTTGGTGGCTACACCTTC
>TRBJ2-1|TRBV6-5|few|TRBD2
CASRLAGTNEQFF
TGTGCCAGCAGACTAGCGGGGACCAATGAGCAGTTCTTC
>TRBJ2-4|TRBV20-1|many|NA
CSARRGNIQYF
TGCAGTGCTAGACGCGGAAACATTCAGTACTTC
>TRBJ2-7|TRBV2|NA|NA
CASSEGRDRSYEQYF
TGTGCCAGCAGTGAGGGACGAGACAGATCCTACGAGCAGTACTTC
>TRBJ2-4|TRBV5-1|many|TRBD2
CASSSLAGGRTKNIQYF
TGCGCCAGCAGCTCCCTCGCGGGAGGGAGAACCAAAAACATTCAGTACTTC
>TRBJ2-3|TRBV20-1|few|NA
CSAPGSPAGTDTQYF
TGCAGTGCCCCGGGTAGCCCAGCGGGCACAGATACGCAGTATTTT
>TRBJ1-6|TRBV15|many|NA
CATSRDGDSPLHF
TGTGCCACCAGCAGAGACGGTGATTCACCCCTCCACTTT
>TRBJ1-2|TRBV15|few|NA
CATSRVRAPEYGYTF
TGTGCCACAAGCAGAGTCAGGGCTCCGGAGTATGGCTACACCTTC
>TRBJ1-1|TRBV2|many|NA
CASSVRENTEAFF
TGTGCCAGCAGTGTGAGGGAGAACACTGAAGCTTTCTTT
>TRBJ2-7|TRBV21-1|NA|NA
CASSKEGGSDYEQYF
TGTGCCAGCAGCAAAGAGGGGGGGTCGGACTACGAGCAGTACTTC
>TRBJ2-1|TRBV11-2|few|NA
CASTPWAASYNEQFF
TGTGCCAGCACCCCTTGGGCAGCGTCCTACAATGAGCAGTTCTTC
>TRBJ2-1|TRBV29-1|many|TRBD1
CSVDGGQATYNEQFF
TGCAGCGTCGATGGTGGACAGGCTACATACAATGAGCAGTTCTTC
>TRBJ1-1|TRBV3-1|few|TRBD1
CASSQPTGAAFF
TGTGCCAGCAGCCAACCAACAGGGGCAGCTTTCTTT
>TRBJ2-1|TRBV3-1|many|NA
CASSQASDSEQFF
TGTGCCAGCAGCCAAGCGTCAGACTCCGAGCAGTTCTTC
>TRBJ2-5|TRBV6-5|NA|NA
CASSYSGRGPFQETQYF
TGTGCCAGCAGTTACTCGGGCAGGGGTCCATTCCAAGAGACCCAGTACTTC
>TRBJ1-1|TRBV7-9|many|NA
CASSSLRQGRAFF
TGTGCCAGCAGCTCCCTCCGGCAGGGACGGGCTTTCTTT
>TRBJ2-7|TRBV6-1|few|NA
CASSWTAYEQYF
TGTGCCAGCAGTTGGACAGCCTACGAGCAGTACTTC
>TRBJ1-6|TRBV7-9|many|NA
CASSPEASRGSPLHF
TGTGCCAGCAGCCCAGAGGCCTCCCGAGGTTCACCCCTCCACTTT
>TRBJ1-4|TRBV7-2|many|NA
CASSPNGATNEKLFF
TGTGCCAGCAGCCCCAACGGTGCAACTAATGAAAAACTGTTTTTT
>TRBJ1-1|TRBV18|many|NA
CASSPRALNTEAFF
TGTGCCAGCTCACCACGGGCATTGAACACTGAAGCTTTCTTT
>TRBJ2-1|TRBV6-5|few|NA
CASSPRRGDSYNEQFF
TGTGCCAGCAGCCCCAGGAGGGGAGATTCCTACAATGAGCAGTTCTTC
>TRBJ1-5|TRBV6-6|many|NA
CASRRTAEGNQPQHF
TGTGCCAGCAGAAGGACCGCGGAAGGCAATCAGCCCCAGCATTTT
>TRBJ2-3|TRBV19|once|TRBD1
CASTSGQGGTDTQYF
TGTGCCAGTACCTCGGGGCAGGGGGGCACAGATACGCAGTATTTT
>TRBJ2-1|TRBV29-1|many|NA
CSARTEYNEQFF
TGCAGCGCGAGGACGGAGTACAATGAGCAGTTCTTC
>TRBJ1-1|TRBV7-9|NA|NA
CASSLMENMNTEAFF
TGTGCCAGCAGTCTAATGGAGAATATGAACACTGAAGCTTTCTTT
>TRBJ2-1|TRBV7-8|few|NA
CASSFRSSYNEQFF
TGTGCCAGCAGCTTCCGCAGTTCCTACAATGAGCAGTTCTTC
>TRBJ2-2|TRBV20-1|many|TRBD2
CSASGETSANTGELFF
TGCAGTGCTAGTGGTGAGACTAGCGCGAACACCGGGGAGCTGTTTTTT
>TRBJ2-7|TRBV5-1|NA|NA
CASSAAGDSYEQYF
TGCGCCAGCAGCGCCGCTGGGGATTCCTACGAGCAGTACTTC
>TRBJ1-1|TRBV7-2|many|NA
CASRSGYEAFF
TGTGCCAGCAGGTCAGGCTATGAAGCTTTCTTT
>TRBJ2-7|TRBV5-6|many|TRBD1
CASSGQGIYEQYF
TGTGCCAGCTCCGGACAGGGGATCTACGAGCAGTACTTC
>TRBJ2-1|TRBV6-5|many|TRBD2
CASSRTSGDEQFF
TGTGCCAGCAGTCGAACTAGCGGTGATGAGCAGTTCTTC
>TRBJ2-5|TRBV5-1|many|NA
CASSEVQGRGATQYF
TGCGCCAGCAGCGAAGTACAGGGTCGAGGTGCGACCCAGTACTTC
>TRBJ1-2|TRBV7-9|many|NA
CASSTSGRGRRGYTF
TGTGCCAGCAGTACTTCCGGTCGGGGCAGGCGGGGCTACACCTTC
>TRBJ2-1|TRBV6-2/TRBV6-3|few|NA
CATTTGLRKFF
TGTGCCACCACGACAGGACTACGGAAGTTCTTC
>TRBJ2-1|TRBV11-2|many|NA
CASSDLVGTEFF
TGTGCCAGCAGCGACCTAGTCGGGACGGAGTTCTTC
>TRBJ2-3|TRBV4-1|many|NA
CASSQEATRAARADTQYF
TGCGCCAGCAGCCAAGAGGCAACCCGGGCTGCCCGGGCAGATACGCAGTATTTT
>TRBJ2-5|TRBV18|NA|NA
CASSPGIGETQYF
TGTGCCAGCTCACCAGGGATCGGGGAGACCCAGTACTTC
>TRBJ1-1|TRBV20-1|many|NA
CSAPFGGYDTEAFF
TGCAGTGCCCCCTTTGGGGGTTATGACACTGAAGCTTTCTTT
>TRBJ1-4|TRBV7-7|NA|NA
CASSLGSGGHEKLFF
TGTGCTAGCAGCTTAGGGTCTGGGGGACATGAAAAACTGTTTTTT
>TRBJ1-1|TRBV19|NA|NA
CASSTGLNTEAFF
TGTGCCAGTAGTACCGGCCTGAACACTGAAGCTTTCTTT
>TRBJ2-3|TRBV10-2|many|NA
CASGPRSPSTDTQYF
TGCGCCAGCGGACCGCGAAGTCCTAGCACAGATACGCAGTATTTT